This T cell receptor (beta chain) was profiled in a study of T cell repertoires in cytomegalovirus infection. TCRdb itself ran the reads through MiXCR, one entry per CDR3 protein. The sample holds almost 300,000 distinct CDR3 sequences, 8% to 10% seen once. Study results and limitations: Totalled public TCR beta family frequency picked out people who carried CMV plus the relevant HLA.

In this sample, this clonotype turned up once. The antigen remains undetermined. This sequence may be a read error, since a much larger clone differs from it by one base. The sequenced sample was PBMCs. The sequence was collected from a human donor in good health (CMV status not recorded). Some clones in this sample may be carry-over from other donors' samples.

The CDR3 DNA is TGTGCCAGCAGATATCTTTACAGGGCGGCCGGAAACACCAAATATTTT. This encodes CASRYLYRAAGNTKYF. The chain is built from TRBV6-6 and TRBJ1-3, with D tentatively TRBD1 (6 bases). Germline V gene lookup returns CDR1 MNHNY and CDR2 SVGAGI (reference sequence). CDR3 length: 16 amino acids.